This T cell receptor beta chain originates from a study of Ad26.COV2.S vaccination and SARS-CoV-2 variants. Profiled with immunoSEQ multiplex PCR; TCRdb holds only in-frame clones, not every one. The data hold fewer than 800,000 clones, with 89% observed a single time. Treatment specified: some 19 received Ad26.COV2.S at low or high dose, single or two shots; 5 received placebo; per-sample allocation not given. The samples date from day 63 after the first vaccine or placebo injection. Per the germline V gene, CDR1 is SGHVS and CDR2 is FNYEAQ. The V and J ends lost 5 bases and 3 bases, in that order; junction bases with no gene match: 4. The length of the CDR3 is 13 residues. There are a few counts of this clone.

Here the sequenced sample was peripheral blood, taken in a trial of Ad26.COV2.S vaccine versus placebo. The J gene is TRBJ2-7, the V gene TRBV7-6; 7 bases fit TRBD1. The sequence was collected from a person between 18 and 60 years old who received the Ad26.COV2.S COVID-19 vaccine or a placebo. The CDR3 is CASSVGTDYEQYF. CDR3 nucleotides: TGTGCCAGCAGCGTAGGGACAGACTACGAGCAGTACTTC.